Sequencing of this T cell receptor beta chain was carried out in a study of CD8+ T cells in alopecia areata listed by TCRdb under 2018. Concerning the study at large: The treated patients took part in an open-label pilot trial in which moderate-to-severe alopecia areata was treated with oral tofacitinib at 5 to 10 mg twice daily. Biopsies were taken from tofacitinib-treated patients at baseline and again at 4 and 24 weeks into treatment, and several of those patients also had a later scalp biopsy. For the treated patients, the SALT score, which quantifies what percentage of scalp surface area is affected, served as the measure of disease severity. Human TCRbeta sequencing covered scalp tissue and sorted CD4+ and CD8+ peripheral blood T cells from patchy and totalis/universalis alopecia areata patients and healthy controls. Scalp clonality was compared across normal scalp (n=4), patchy alopecia areata scalp (n=8), and alopecia totalis/universalis scalp (n=8). Patients received tofacitinib for 6 to 18 months and were then followed off drug for 6 months to check for delayed response and recurrence. RNA was extracted with the PAXgene miRNA kit for fixed scalp, the miRNeasy kit for PBMCs, and the RNeasy kit for mouse skin. The study used high-throughput TCRbeta sequencing to examine T cell clonal expansion in alopecia areata, in both the C3H/HeJ mouse model and human patients. Amplification of TCRbeta CDR3 regions was done by immunoSEQ multiplex PCR using 35 Vbeta forward primers and 13 Jbeta reverse primers.

Notes on this clone: Its binding antigen is unknown. Qualities for individual bases were not recorded, and no much larger clone is one base off.

The germline ends are 12 bases apart after V is trimmed by 2 bases and J by 11 bases. Spanning cysteine to phenylalanine, the CDR3 consists of 11 amino acids. The entry retains the CDR3 DNA only, 33 bases that are in frame from base 1. The germline V gene (reference sequence) supplies CDR1 DFQATT and CDR2 SNEGSKA. Library generation was performed with the immunoSEQ multiplex PCR assay. To provide template for TCR sequencing, every sample had RNA extracted and reverse transcribed into cDNA. First-strand cDNA was synthesized using SuperScript III with a 2:1 mix of oligo-dT and random hexamers. Amplification bias was assessed with a synthetic immune receptor repertoire, and residual bias was removed computationally. In the paper's pipeline: Raw reads were preprocessed to remove errors, and CDR3 was defined by IMGT conventions from the conserved cysteine to phenylalanine. Clonality was computed by normalizing Shannon entropy by log2 of the number of productive unique TCRs and subtracting the result from 1. Scalp TCRbeta sequences were cross-referenced with sorted blood CD4 and CD8 repertoires so that the CD4 or CD8 identity of scalp clones could be inferred. Held by TCRdb, this immuneACCESS table contains in-frame sequences only and omits some clones. Under half of the omission traces to an unresolved V gene where checked; the cause of the rest is unknown. The D gene and trimming were derived from the DNA, and the V and J assignments and clone size from that table. The sample table contains 150,000 to 200,000 clones; only one count was recorded for 65% of them. The ten largest clones add up to roughly 0.85% of the sample.

What the work shows at the level of the full study, not this receptor alone: Because the treated cohort was small and had just a single nonresponder, larger studies are needed to establish links between baseline CD8+ expansion and response. Scalp clonality and the number of expanded CD8+ clones among the top 100 scalp clones were significantly decreased by tofacitinib. Scalp TCR repertoire analysis is complicated because resident alphabeta T cells in normal human skin are also sequenced, whereas mouse skin is dominated by gammadelta T cells. During tofacitinib treatment, many expanded lesional clones remained in scalp and blood, and this persistence may partly explain relapse after treatment is stopped. TCR sequences shared between patients were less clear than in mice, possibly partly because of HLA diversity in the patient population. Compared with normal scalp, lesional scalp had higher clonality and more expanded CD8+ clones, particularly in alopecia totalis/universalis, a pattern that suggests antigenic drive.

The time point label, as the study defines it: 4 weeks on oral tofacitinib. Reading the label with the study, this specimen's treatment or condition is: oral pan-JAK inhibitor, 5-10 mg twice daily. Lesional scalp punch biopsies and peripheral blood were collected from alopecia areata patients. PBMCs were separated by density centrifugation and stained for CD3, CD4 and CD8, after which CD4+ and CD8+ T cells were sorted on a FACSAria. Sequencing used CD4+ T cells sorted from blood, obtained at week 4, from a patient treated with tofacitinib. This chain is built from TRBV20-1 and TRBJ1-1; no D gene call is confident. This receptor was taken from a human donor with alopecia areata. The encoded CDR3 is CSARTTLLAFF. The nucleotide sequence reads TGCAGTGCTAGAACGACCCTATTGGCTTTCTTT.